A single TCR beta chain is shown here with its context. What it binds is not known. This entry is derived from a study of post-analysis software for immune sequencing data. Study-wide findings and caveats: Patients used five TRBV segments, including TRBV5-6, TRBV5-1 and TRBV20-1, more often than controls.

Carried by the TCR beta cDNA libraries were unique molecular identifiers. T cells numbering about 0.9 to 11 million yielded about 500,000 cDNA molecules. In TCRdb, the PCR reads were re-called with MiXCR into one record per CDR3 protein. The sample consists of about 800,000 distinct CDR3 sequences, roughly 29% of them appearing once. This CDR3 has 16 amino acids. V lost 3 bases and J lost 3; bases outside the gene matches: 9. CDR1 and CDR2 (germline): LNHNV, YYDKDF (reference sequence). The TCR comes from a girl aged 5 to 17 with multiple sclerosis. The sample consisted of blood. The chain carries TRBV15 and TRBJ1-1; 8 positions agree with TRBD1. CDR3 nucleotides: TGTGCCACCAGCAGGGCCGGGACAGGTTCGTACACTGAAGCTTTCTTT. Translation: CATSRAGTGSYTEAFF.